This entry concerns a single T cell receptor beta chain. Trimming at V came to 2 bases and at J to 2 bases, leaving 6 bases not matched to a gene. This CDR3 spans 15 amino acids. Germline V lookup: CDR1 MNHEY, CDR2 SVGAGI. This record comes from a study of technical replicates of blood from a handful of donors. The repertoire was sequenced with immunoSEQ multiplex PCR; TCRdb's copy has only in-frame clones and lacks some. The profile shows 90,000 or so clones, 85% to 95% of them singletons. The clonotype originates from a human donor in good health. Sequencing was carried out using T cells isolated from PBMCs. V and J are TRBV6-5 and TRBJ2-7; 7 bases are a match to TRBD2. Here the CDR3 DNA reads TGTGCCAGCAGTTACCAGGCTAGCGGAACCTACGAGCAGTACTTC. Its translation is CASSYQASGTYEQYF.